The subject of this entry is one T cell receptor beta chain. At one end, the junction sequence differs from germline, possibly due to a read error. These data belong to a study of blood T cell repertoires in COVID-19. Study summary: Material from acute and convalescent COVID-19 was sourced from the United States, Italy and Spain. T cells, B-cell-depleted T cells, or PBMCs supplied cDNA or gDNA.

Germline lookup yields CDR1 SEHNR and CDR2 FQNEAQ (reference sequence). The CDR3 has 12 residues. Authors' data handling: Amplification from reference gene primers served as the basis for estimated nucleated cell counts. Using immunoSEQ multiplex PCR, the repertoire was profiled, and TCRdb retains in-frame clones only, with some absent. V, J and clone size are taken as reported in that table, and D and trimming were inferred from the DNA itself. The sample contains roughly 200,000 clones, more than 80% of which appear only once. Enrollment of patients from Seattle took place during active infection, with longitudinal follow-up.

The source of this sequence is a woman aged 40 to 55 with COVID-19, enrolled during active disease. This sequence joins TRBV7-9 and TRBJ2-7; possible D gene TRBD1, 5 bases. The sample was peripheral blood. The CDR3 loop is CASRLGAYEQYF. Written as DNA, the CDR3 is TGTGCCAGCAGATTAGGGGCATACGAGCAGTACTTC.